These T cell receptor beta chains were read from a single sample in a study of T cell repertoires and leukemia-associated antigens. TCRdb used MiXCR to reprocess the 5' RACE reads, holding one entry per CDR3 protein. Among around 14,000 distinct CDR3 sequences listed, roughly 40% were seen once. Their specific antigens are unknown. The specimen sequenced was CD3+ T cells sorted from blood and cultured. The receptors shown here come from a female donor in good health. Both conserved end residues are part of each CDR3. A D gene is named only where the DNA matches it firmly. Only some rows state a clone size, as once, few, many or a class for expanded clones.

>TRBV5-1|NA|TRBJ1-2|NA
CASRQLASDEQFFGPGGAHYGYTF
NA
>TRBV27|TRBD2|TRBJ2-7|medium-sized
CASSKAGGTYEQYF
TGTGCCAGCAGTAAGGCGGGAGGGACCTACGAGCAGTACTTC
>TRBV5-1|TRBD1|TRBJ2-1|few
CASSLGGQGLFF
TGCGCCAGCAGCTTGGGAGGACAGGGTCTGTTCTTC
>TRBV12-3/TRBV12-4|NA|TRBJ1-1|once
CASSFPIQDALNTEAFF
TGTGCCAGCAGTTTTCCAATCCAGGATGCTTTGAACACTGAAGCTTTCTTT
>TRBV3-1|TRBD2|TRBJ2-3|NA
CASSQVRGLAADAQYF
TGTGCCAGCAGCCAAGTAAGAGGGCTAGCGGCAGATGCGCAGTATTTT
>TRBV12-3/TRBV12-4|NA|TRBJ2-6|medium-sized
CASTVPGVGANVLTF
TGTGCCAGCACGGTACCGGGGGTCGGGGCCAACGTCCTGACTTTC
>TRBV7-3|NA|TRBJ2-3|many
CASSLISQGRPTQYF
TGTGCCAGCAGCTTAATTAGCCAGGGTCGCCCTACGCAGTATTTT
>TRBV18|NA|TRBJ2-7|NA
CASSPHPGSYEQYF
TGTGCCAGCTCACCACACCCGGGGAGCTACGAGCAGTACTTC
>TRBV7-9|NA|TRBJ2-1|NA
CASSSGIGNEQFF
TGTGCCAGCAGCTCCGGGATCGGCAATGAGCAGTTCTTC
>TRBV5-1|NA|TRBJ2-7|once
CASSFYICSARAALAGDDYEQYF
NA
>TRBV4-3|NA|TRBJ2-2|many
CASSQTGLWGTGELFF
TGCGCCAGCAGCCAAACGGGCCTCTGGGGCACCGGGGAGCTGTTTTTT
>TRBV20-1|TRBD1|TRBJ1-2|NA
CSARTTSGTAYGYTF
TGCAGTGCTAGGACAACATCCGGGACAGCCTATGGCTACACCTTC
>TRBV10-2|NA|TRBJ2-3|NA
CASSDSGSGTDTQYF
TGCGCCAGCAGTGATAGTGGGAGTGGGACAGATACGCAGTATTTT
>TRBV7-8|TRBD1|TRBJ2-1|NA
CASSLGTGWGNNEQFF
TGTGCCAGCAGCTTAGGGACAGGGTGGGGTAACAATGAGCAGTTCTTC
>TRBV5-1|NA|TRBJ2-1|many
CASSLNPAGASYNEQFF
TGCGCCAGCAGCTTGAACCCTGCGGGGGCCTCCTACAATGAGCAGTTCTTC
>TRBV20-1|NA|TRBJ1-6|medium-sized
CSARLREERNSPLHF
TGCAGTGCTAGGCTCCGCGAGGAGCGCAATTCACCCCTCCACTTT
>TRBV9|NA|TRBJ1-2|medium-sized
CASSLRTGNYGYTF
TGTGCCAGCAGCTTGAGGACGGGGAACTATGGCTACACCTTC
>TRBV20-1|TRBD1|TRBJ2-7|NA
CSAGDPQGANAQYF
TGCAGTGCTGGAGATCCCCAGGGGGCGAACGCGCAGTACTTC
>TRBV20-1|NA|TRBJ2-3|many
CSARGIGIKGDTQYF
TGCAGTGCTAGAGGGATTGGGATTAAGGGGGATACGCAGTATTTT
>TRBV4-2|TRBD2|TRBJ2-1|NA
CPSSRGTSGSSYNEQFF
TGTCCCAGCAGCCGTGGTACTAGCGGAAGCTCCTACAATGAGCAGTTCTTC
>TRBV30|TRBD1|TRBJ2-1|many
CAWRARAANRGHNEQFF
TGTGCCTGGAGGGCCCGAGCAGCCAACAGGGGGCACAATGAGCAGTTCTTC
>TRBV5-1|TRBD2|TRBJ2-7|medium-sized
CASSHGTSYEQYF
TGCGCCAGCAGCCACGGGACTAGCTACGAGCAGTACTTC
>TRBV12-3/TRBV12-4|NA|TRBJ2-5|NA
CASSLRETQYF
TGTGCCAGCAGTTTAAGAGAGACCCAGTACTTC
>TRBV7-2|NA|TRBJ1-3|medium-sized
CASSSEYPGQGPGGNTIYF
TGTGCCAGCAGCTCCGAATATCCAGGACAAGGCCCGGGGGGGAACACCATATATTTT